These T cell receptor beta chains were read from a single sample in a study of CD8 T cells in Susac syndrome. MiXCR, run by TCRdb on the immunoSEQ multiplex PCR reads, gives a single entry per CDR3 protein. Seen here are under 150,000 distinct CDR3 sequences, roughly 76% observed once, and the top ten hold about 0.51%. Sequenced sample: CD8+ T cells from PBMCs. These receptor sequences come from a human donor with multiple sclerosis. The CDR3 runs from the conserved cysteine through the conserved F or W. D genes are given only for firm matches. Rows may omit the clone size; those that give it use once, few, many or a size class.

d_call j_call clone_size cdr3_length v_call cdr3_aa cdr3_nt
. TRBJ2-7 . 13 TRBV18 CASSPVEEYEQYF TGTGCCAGCTCACCAGTGGAGGAATACGAGCAGTACTTC
. TRBJ1-2 . 13 TRBV27 CASSFEGDNGYTF TGTGCCAGCAGTTTCGAGGGAGACAATGGCTACACCTTC
. TRBJ2-1 once 11 TRBV4-3 CVSSQGREQFF TGCGTCAGCAGCCAAGGGCGTGAGCAGTTCTTC
. TRBJ2-7 . 15 TRBV4-1 CASSQELRQTYEQYF TGCGCCAGCAGCCAAGAGTTGCGACAGACCTACGAGCAGTACTTC
TRBD1 TRBJ2-7 . 14 TRBV9 CASSVGGTEYEQYF TGTGCCAGCAGCGTAGGTGGGACAGAGTACGAGCAGTACTTC
. TRBJ1-1 . 13 TRBV12-3/TRBV12-4 CASSGNGPTEAFF TGTGCCAGCAGTGGAAATGGTCCCACTGAAGCTTTCTTT
. TRBJ2-3 . 12 TRBV30 CAWSKVGDTQYF TGTGCCTGGAGTAAGGTGGGGGATACGCAGTATTTT
. TRBJ1-5 few 14 TRBV6-1 CASSDKAENQPQHF TGTGCCAGCAGTGATAAGGCAGAAAATCAGCCCCAGCATTTT
TRBD1 TRBJ1-5 . 18 TRBV4-1 CASSQPPGYSGGHQPQHF TGCGCCAGCAGCCAACCTCCGGGGTATTCAGGGGGCCACCAGCCCCAGCATTTT
TRBD1 TRBJ2-2 . 20 TRBV12-5 CASGLAGRGPQRTNTGELFF TGTGCTAGTGGTTTGGCGGGCAGGGGGCCCCAACGAACAAACACCGGGGAGCTGTTTTTT
. TRBJ1-5 once 13 TRBV30 CAWSPGSYRPQHF TGTGCCTGGAGTCCCGGGAGCTATCGGCCCCAGCATTTT
TRBD1 TRBJ2-2 . 17 TRBV7-9 CASSEPRQGPNTGELFF TGTGCCAGCAGCGAACCAAGACAGGGGCCGAACACCGGGGAGCTGTTTTTT
. TRBJ1-5 once 15 TRBV28 CASSLRLYSNQPQHF TGTGCCAGCAGTTTAAGGCTGTATAGCAATCAGCCCCAGCATTTT
TRBD1 TRBJ2-2 . 15 TRBV5-1 CASRENRGLTGELFF TGCGCCAGCAGGGAGAACAGGGGGCTCACCGGGGAGCTGTTTTTT
. TRBJ1-5 once 13 TRBV19 CASSRTVYQPQHF TGTGCCAGTAGCAGGACGGTTTATCAGCCCCAGCATTTT
. TRBJ1-5 . 13 TRBV6-5 CASSYSGVQPQHF TGTGCCAGCAGTTACTCGGGCGTGCAGCCCCAGCATTTT
TRBD1 TRBJ1-1 once 15 TRBV6-4 CASSGKPGGSTEAFF TGTGCCAGCAGTGGTAAGCCAGGGGGATCGACTGAAGCTTTCTTT
TRBD1 TRBJ2-7 . 14 TRBV7-2 CASSLGQGAFEQYF TGTGCCAGCAGCCTAGGACAGGGGGCCTTTGAGCAGTACTTC
TRBD2 TRBJ2-3 few 16 TRBV11-2 CASSSGLAVITDTQYF TGTGCCAGCAGCTCTGGACTAGCGGTGATCACAGATACGCAGTATTTT
TRBD1 TRBJ2-7 . 16 TRBV12-3/TRBV12-4 CAGSLGWAGGKYEQYF TGTGCCGGCAGTTTAGGGTGGGCAGGGGGCAAATACGAGCAGTACTTC
TRBD1 TRBJ1-2 . 16 TRBV11-2 CASSFGTAGAGYGYTF TGTGCCAGCAGCTTTGGGACAGCGGGGGCCGGCTATGGCTACACCTTC
. TRBJ1-2 . 15 TRBV7-9 CASSLDGLLNYGYTF TGTGCCAGCAGCTTAGATGGGTTACTCAACTATGGCTACACCTTC
. TRBJ2-5 . 13 TRBV27 CASSPRTPEGQYF TGTGCCAGCAGTCCCCGGACCCCGGAGGGCCAGTACTTC
. TRBJ1-4 . 13 TRBV19 CASSIGLDEKLFF TGTGCCAGTAGTATCGGTCTAGATGAAAAACTGTTTTTT
TRBD2 TRBJ2-7 . 15 TRBV27 CASSFLAGDYYEQYF TGTGCCAGCAGTTTCCTAGCGGGGGACTACTACGAGCAGTACTTC
. TRBJ1-1 . 18 TRBV11-1 CASSIGGAEHRLNTEAFF TGTGCCAGCAGCATAGGGGGGGCAGAACATCGATTGAACACTGAAGCTTTCTTT
. TRBJ1-3 . 14 TRBV7-9 CASSTRPIGNTIYF TGTGCCAGCAGCACGAGACCGATCGGAAACACCATATATTTT
TRBD1 TRBJ1-1 . 24 TRBV20-1 CSARDSKNRGHQRRGGSRNGEAFF TGCAGTGCTAGAGATTCGAAAAACAGGGGACACCAACGCCGAGGGGGCAGTAGGAACGGTGAAGCTTTCTTT
TRBD2 TRBJ2-7 . 15 TRBV29-1 CSVEDWASGGYEQYF TGCAGCGTTGAAGATTGGGCTAGCGGGGGATACGAGCAGTACTTC
. TRBJ2-7 few 16 TRBV6-1 CASSEARLGLGYEQYF TGTGCCAGCAGTGAAGCGAGACTAGGGTTGGGTTACGAGCAGTACTTC
TRBD2 TRBJ2-7 . 13 TRBV20-1 CSARATGGREQYF TGCAGTGCTAGGGCTACGGGGGGTCGCGAGCAGTACTTC
TRBD2 TRBJ2-3 . 15 TRBV4-1 CASSQGSSGGALLDF TGCGCCAGCAGCCAAGGGTCTAGCGGGGGGGCCCTGCTTGATTTT
. TRBJ1-1 . 12 TRBV6-1 CASSETNTEAFF TGTGCCAGCAGTGAAACGAACACTGAAGCTTTCTTT
. TRBJ2-1 . 12 TRBV19 CASSIFGDEQFF TGTGCCAGTAGTATATTTGGGGATGAGCAGTTCTTC
TRBD1 TRBJ1-5 . 14 TRBV9 CASSIKTGNQPQHF TGTGCCAGCAGCATAAAGACAGGGAATCAGCCCCAGCATTTT
. TRBJ1-2 . 13 TRBV20-1 CSARVELLRGYTF TGCAGTGCTAGAGTCGAACTCCTACGGGGCTACACCTTC
. TRBJ1-1 . 12 TRBV19 CASSIGITEAFF TGTGCCAGTAGTATTGGGATAACTGAAGCTTTCTTT
TRBD1 TRBJ1-5 . 18 TRBV2 CASSGRKGAASSGQPQHF TGTGCCAGCAGTGGACGAAAGGGGGCAGCTTCCAGCGGTCAGCCCCAGCATTTT
. TRBJ2-5 . 15 TRBV15 CATSSDGQPQETQYF TGTGCCACCAGCAGTGATGGACAGCCTCAAGAGACCCAGTACTTC
TRBD1 TRBJ1-5 . 16 TRBV27 CASSALNRGSNQPQHF TGTGCCAGCAGTGCCCTAAACAGGGGTTCCAATCAGCCCCAGCATTTT
TRBD1 TRBJ1-1 . 15 TRBV7-9 CASELGTGLATEAFF TGTGCCAGCGAACTAGGGACAGGGTTGGCCACTGAAGCTTTCTTT
TRBD1 TRBJ2-5 . 14 TRBV7-8 CATSSGTARGTQYF TGTGCCACCTCCTCTGGGACAGCGCGCGGGACCCAGTACTTC
TRBD2 TRBJ2-5 once 16 TRBV27 CASSSIGGGAQETQYF TGTGCCAGCAGTTCTATTGGCGGGGGGGCTCAAGAGACCCAGTACTTC
. TRBJ1-5 . 14 TRBV5-1 CASSPEGDNQPQHF TGCGCCAGCAGCCCCGAGGGGGACAATCAGCCCCAGCATTTT
. TRBJ2-5 . 16 TRBV6-6 CASSYFPGATQETQYF TGTGCCAGCAGTTACTTTCCTGGGGCGACCCAAGAGACCCAGTACTTC
. TRBJ2-1 . 12 TRBV7-8 CASSTGHNEQFF TGTGCCAGCTCCACCGGCCACAATGAGCAGTTCTTC
. TRBJ1-1 . 15 TRBV7-9 CASSLAGTPNTEAFF TGTGCCAGCAGCTTAGCCGGGACACCGAACACTGAAGCTTTCTTT
TRBD2 TRBJ2-1 . 17 TRBV7-6 CASTLYGTTFSYNEQFF TGTGCCAGCACCTTATACGGGACTACATTTTCCTACAATGAGCAGTTCTTC
TRBD1 TRBJ1-2 . 18 TRBV7-9 CASSFGAQGQSFNYGYTF TGTGCCAGCAGCTTCGGGGCCCAGGGACAGTCCTTTAACTATGGCTACACCTTC
. TRBJ2-3 . 17 TRBV11-2 CASSSTGNLPLPDTQYF TGTGCCAGCAGCTCCACCGGGAACCTCCCGTTGCCAGATACGCAGTATTTT
. TRBJ1-1 . 13 TRBV9 CASSSPLSTEAFF TGTGCCAGCAGCTCACCCCTGAGCACTGAAGCTTTCTTT
. TRBJ2-1 few 19 TRBV4-1 CASSPEVPTDLSSYNEQFF TGCGCCAGCAGCCCGGAAGTCCCGACCGATCTTAGCTCCTACAATGAGCAGTTCTTC
. TRBJ2-1 . 14 TRBV5-1 CASAIGDPYNEQFF TGCGCCAGCGCCATTGGAGACCCATACAATGAGCAGTTCTTC
. TRBJ2-2 once 14 TRBV19 CASSLAGLTGELFF TGTGCCAGTAGTTTGGCAGGGTTGACCGGGGAGCTGTTTTTT
. TRBJ2-1 . 13 TRBV7-2 CASSLRTIDEQFF TGTGCCAGCAGCTTGCGGACTATAGATGAGCAGTTCTTC
TRBD1 TRBJ1-2 . 17 TRBV7-7 CASSLEGAGQGANGYTF TGTGCTAGCAGCTTAGAGGGGGCGGGGCAGGGGGCGAATGGCTACACCTTC
TRBD2 TRBJ2-1 . 13 TRBV29-1 CSGTSNSYNEQFF TGCAGCGGGACTAGTAACTCCTACAATGAGCAGTTCTTC
. TRBJ1-4 . 17 TRBV7-6 CASSLRETGFGDEKLFF TGTGCCAGCAGCTTACGGGAAACAGGGTTCGGAGATGAAAAACTGTTTTTT
. TRBJ1-3 . 15 TRBV20-1 CSARVLGISGNTIYF TGCAGTGCTAGAGTCCTCGGAATCTCTGGAAACACCATATATTTT